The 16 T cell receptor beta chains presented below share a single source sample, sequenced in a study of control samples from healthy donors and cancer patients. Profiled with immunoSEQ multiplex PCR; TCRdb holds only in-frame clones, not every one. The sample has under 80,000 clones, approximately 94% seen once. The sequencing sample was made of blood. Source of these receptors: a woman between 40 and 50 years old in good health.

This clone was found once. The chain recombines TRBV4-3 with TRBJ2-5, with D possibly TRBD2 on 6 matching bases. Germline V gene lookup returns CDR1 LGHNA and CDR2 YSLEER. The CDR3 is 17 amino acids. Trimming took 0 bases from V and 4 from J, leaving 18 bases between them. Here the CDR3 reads CASSQDLGVQGGETQYF. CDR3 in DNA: TGCGCCAGCAGCCAAGATCTCGGGGTCCAGGGAGGAGAGACCCAGTACTTC.

The CDR3 reads CASSPGQGASQPQHF. DNA for the CDR3: TGTGCCAGCAGTCCCGGACAGGGGGCCAGTCAGCCCCAGCATTTT. The J gene is TRBJ1-5, the V gene TRBV27, with 11 nucleotides matching TRBD1. Germline V gene lookup returns CDR1 MNHEY and CDR2 SMNVEV (reference sequence). This CDR3 region has 15 residues. V shed 5 bases, J shed 6 bases, and the junction held 6 bases outside the gene matches.

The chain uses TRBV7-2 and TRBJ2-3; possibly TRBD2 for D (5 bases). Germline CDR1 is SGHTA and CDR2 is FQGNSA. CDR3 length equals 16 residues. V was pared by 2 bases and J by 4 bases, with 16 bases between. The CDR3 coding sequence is TGTGCCAGCAGCTTATCTGGTGCGGGTTGGGCAGATACGCAGTATTTT. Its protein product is CASSLSGAGWADTQYF. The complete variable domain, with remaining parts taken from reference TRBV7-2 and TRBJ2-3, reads GAGVSQSPSNKVTEKGKDVELRCDPISGHTALYWYRQSLGQGLEFLIYFQGNSAPDKSGLPSDRFSAERTGGSVSTLTIQRTQQEDSAVYLCASSLSGAGWADTQYFGPGTRLTVL.

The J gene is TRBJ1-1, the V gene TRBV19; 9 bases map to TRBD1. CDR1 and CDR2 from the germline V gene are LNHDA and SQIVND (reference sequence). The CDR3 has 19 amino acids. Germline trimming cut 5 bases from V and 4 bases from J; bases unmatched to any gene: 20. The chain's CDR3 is CASSPLGRFTGGWSTEAFF. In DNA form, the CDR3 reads TGTGCCAGTAGTCCCTTGGGGCGGTTCACAGGGGGCTGGTCCACTGAAGCTTTCTTT.

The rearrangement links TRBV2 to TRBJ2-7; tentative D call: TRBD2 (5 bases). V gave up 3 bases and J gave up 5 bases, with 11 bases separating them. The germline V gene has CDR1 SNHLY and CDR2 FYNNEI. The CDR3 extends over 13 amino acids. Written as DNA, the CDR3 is TGTGCCAGCAGTGATCCGGGAAAGGACGAGCAGTACTTC. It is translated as CASSDPGKDEQYF.

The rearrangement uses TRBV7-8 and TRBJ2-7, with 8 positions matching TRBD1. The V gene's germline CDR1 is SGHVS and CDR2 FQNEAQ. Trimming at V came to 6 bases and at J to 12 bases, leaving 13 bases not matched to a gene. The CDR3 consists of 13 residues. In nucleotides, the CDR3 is TGTGCCAGCAGTTCGGACAGGGTCGTTGGGGGGTACTTC. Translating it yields CASSSDRVVGGYF. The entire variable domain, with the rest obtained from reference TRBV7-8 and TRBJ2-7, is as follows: GAGVSQSPRYKVAKRGQDVALRCDPISGHVSLFWYQQALGQGPEFLTYFQNEAQLDKSGLPSDRFFAERPEGSVSTLKIQRTQQEDSAVYLCASSSDRVVGGYFGPGTRLTVT.

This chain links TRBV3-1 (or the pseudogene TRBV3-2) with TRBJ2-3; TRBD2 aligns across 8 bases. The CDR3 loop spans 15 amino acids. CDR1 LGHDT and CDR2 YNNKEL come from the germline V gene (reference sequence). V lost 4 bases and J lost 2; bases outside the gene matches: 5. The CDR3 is CASSPREGFTDTQYF. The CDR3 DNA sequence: TGTGCCAGCAGCCCACGGGAGGGCTTCACAGATACGCAGTATTTT.

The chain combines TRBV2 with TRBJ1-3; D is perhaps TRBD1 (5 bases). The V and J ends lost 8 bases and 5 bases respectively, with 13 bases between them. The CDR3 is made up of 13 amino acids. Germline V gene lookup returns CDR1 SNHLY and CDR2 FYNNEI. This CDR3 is CASGGGERNTIYF. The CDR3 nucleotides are TGTGCCAGCGGCGGGGGGGAACGAAACACCATATATTTT.

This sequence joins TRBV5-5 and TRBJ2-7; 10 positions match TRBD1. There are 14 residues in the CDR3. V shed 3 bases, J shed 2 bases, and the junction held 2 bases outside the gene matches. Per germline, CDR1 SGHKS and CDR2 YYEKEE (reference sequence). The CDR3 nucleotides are TGTGCCAGCAGCTGGGGACAGGGGACCTACGAGCAGTACTTC. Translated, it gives CASSWGQGTYEQYF.

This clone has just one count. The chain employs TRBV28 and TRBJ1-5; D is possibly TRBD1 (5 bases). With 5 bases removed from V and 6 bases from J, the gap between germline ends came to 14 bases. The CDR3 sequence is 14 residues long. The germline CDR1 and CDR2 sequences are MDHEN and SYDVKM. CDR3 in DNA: TGTGCCAGCAGTCCCCCGGGGGGGGGTCAGCCCCAGCATTTT. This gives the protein CASSPPGGGQPQHF.

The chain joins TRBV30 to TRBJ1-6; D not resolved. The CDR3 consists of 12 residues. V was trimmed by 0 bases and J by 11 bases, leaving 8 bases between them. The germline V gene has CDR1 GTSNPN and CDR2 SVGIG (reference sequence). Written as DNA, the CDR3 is TGTGCCTGGAGTGTACCCTTCACACCCCTCCACTTT. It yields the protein CAWSVPFTPLHF.

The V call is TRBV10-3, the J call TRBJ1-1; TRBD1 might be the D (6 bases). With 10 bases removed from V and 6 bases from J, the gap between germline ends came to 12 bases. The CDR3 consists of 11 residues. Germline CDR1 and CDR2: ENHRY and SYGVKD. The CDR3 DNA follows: TGTGCCACCACAGGGATGGCTGAAGCTTTCTTT. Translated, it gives CATTGMAEAFF.

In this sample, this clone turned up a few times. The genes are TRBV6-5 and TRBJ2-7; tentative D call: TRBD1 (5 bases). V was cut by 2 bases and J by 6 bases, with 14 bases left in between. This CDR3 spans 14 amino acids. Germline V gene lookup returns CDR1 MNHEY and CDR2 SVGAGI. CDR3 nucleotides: TGTGCCAGCAGTTACAGGGCAGGGTTGGGCGAGCAGTACTTC. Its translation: CASSYRAGLGEQYF.

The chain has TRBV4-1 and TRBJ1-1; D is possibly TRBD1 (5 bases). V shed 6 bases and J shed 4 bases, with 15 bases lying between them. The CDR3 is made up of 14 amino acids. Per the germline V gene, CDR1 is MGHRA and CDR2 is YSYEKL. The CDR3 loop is CASRGMTVLTEAFF. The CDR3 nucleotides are TGCGCCAGCAGGGGGATGACAGTGCTCACTGAAGCTTTCTTT.

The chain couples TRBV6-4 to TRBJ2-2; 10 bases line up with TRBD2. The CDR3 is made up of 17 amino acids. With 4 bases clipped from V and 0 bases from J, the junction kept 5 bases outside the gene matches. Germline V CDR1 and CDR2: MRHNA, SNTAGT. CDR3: CASSVASGGSNTGELFF. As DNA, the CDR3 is TGTGCCAGCAGTGTAGCTAGCGGGGGCTCGAACACCGGGGAGCTGTTTTTT.

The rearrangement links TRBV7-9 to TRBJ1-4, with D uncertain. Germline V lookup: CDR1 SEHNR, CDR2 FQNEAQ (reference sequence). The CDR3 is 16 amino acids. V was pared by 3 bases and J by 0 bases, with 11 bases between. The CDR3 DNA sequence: TGTGCCAGCAGCTTTTATCTTACTTCAACTAATGAAAAACTGTTTTTT. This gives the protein CASSFYLTSTNEKLFF.